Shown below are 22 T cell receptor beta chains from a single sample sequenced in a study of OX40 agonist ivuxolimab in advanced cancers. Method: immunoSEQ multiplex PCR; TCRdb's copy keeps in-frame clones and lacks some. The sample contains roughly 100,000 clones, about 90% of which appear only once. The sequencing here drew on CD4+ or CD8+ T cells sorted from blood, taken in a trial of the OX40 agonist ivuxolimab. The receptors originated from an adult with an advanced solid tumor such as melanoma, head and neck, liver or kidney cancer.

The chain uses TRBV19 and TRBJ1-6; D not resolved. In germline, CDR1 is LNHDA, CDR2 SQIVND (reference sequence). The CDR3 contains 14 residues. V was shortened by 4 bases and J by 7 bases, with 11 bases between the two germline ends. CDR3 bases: TGTGCCAGTAGTAGTCAGCTTACGAATTCACCCCTCCACTTT. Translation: CASSSQLTNSPLHF.

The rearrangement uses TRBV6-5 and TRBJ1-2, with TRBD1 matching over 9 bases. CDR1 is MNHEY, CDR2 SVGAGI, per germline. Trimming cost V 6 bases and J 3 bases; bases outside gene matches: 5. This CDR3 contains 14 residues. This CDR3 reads CASRTGQGDYGYTF. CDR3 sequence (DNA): TGTGCCAGCAGGACGGGACAGGGAGACTATGGCTACACCTTC.

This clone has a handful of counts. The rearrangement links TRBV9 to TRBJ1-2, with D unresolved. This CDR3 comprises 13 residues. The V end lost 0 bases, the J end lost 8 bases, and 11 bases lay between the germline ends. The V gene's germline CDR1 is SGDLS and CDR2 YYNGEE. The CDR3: CASSVGAGEGYTF. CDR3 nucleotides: TGTGCCAGCAGCGTAGGGGCCGGGGAGGGCTACACCTTC.

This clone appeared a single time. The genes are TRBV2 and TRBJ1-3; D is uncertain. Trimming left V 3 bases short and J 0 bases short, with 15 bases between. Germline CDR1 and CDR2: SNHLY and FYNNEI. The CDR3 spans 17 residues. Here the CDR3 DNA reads TGTGCCAGCAGTGAGGGCGTTATGATGAGCTCTGGAAACACCATATATTTT. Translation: CASSEGVMMSSGNTIYF. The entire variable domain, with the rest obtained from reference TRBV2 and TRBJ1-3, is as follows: EPEVTQTPSHQVTQMGQEVILRCVPISNHLYFYWYRQILGQKVEFLVSFYNNEISEKSEIFDDQFSVERPDGSNFTLKIRSTKLEDSAMYFCASSEGVMMSSGNTIYFGEGSWLTVV.

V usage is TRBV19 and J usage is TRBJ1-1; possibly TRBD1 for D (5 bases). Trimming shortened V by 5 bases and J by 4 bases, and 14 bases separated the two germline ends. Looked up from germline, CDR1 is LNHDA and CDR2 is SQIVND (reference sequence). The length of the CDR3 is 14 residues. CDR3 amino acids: CASSVDRTITEAFF. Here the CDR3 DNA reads TGTGCCAGTAGTGTCGACAGAACTATCACTGAAGCTTTCTTT.

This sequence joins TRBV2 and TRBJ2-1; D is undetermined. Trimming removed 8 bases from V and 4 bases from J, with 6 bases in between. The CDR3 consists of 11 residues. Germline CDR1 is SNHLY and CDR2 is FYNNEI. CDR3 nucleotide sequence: TGTGCCAGCTCCTCATACAATGAGCAGTTCTTC. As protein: CASSSYNEQFF.

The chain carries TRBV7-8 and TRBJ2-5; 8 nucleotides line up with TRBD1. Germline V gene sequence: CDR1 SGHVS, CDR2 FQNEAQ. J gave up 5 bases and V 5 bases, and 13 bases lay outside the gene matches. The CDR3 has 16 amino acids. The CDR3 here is CASSPLLGTGVETQYF. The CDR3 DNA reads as TGTGCCAGCAGCCCCCTATTGGGGACAGGAGTGGAGACCCAGTACTTC. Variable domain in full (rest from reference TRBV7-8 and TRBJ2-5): GAGVSQSPRYKVAKRGQDVALRCDPISGHVSLFWYQQALGQGPEFLTYFQNEAQLDKSGLPSDRFFAERPEGSVSTLKIQRTQQEDSAVYLCASSPLLGTGVETQYFGPGTRLLVL.

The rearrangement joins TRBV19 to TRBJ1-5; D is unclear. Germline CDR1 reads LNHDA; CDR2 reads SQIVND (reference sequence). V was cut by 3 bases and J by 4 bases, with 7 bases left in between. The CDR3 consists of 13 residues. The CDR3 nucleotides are TGTGCCAGTAGTATTGGGGTTAATCAGCCCCAGCATTTT. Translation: CASSIGVNQPQHF.

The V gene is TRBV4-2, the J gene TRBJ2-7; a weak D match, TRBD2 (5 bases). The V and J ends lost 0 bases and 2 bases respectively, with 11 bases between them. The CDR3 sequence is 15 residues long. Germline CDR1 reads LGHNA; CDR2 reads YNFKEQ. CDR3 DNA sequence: TGTGCCAGCAGCCAAGAGAGGAGCGGACCCTACGAGCAGTACTTC. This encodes CASSQERSGPYEQYF.

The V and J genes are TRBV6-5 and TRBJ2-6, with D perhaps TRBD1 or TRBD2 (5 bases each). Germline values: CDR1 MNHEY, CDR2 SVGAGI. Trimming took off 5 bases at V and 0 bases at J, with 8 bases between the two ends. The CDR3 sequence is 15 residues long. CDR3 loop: CASSPGTSGANVLTF. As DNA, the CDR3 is TGTGCCAGCAGTCCAGGGACCTCTGGGGCCAACGTCCTGACTTTC.

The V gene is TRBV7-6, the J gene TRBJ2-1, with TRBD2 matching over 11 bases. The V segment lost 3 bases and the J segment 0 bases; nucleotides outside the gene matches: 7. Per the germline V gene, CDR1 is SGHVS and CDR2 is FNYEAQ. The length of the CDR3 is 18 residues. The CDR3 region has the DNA TGTGCCAGCAGCTTCACTAGCGGGGGTATATACTCCTACAATGAGCAGTTCTTC. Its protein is CASSFTSGGIYSYNEQFF.

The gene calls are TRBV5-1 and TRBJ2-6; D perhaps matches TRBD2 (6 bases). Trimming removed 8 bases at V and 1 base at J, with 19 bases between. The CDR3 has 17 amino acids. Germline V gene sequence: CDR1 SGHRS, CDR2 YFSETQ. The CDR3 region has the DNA TGCGCCAGTGGGAGGCACATATCGGAGTCTGGGGCCAACGTCCTGACTTTC. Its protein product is CASGRHISESGANVLTF.

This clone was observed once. CDR3 coding DNA: TGTGCCAGCAGTTACAGTGGACAGATCTATAATTCACCCCTCCACTTT. As protein: CASSYSGQIYNSPLHF. This chain connects TRBV6-6 to TRBJ1-6; a possible D gene is TRBD1 (6 bases). The CDR3 is 16 amino acids. The V gene's germline CDR1 is MNHNY and CDR2 SVGAGI (reference sequence). The V end lost 2 bases, the J end lost 3 bases, and 11 bases lay between the germline ends.

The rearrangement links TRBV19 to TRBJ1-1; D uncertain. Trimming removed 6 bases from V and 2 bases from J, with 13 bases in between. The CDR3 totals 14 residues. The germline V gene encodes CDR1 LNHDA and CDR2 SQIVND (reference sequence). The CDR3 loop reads CASSIRGFNTEAFF. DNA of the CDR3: TGTGCCAGTAGCATTCGGGGTTTCAACACTGAAGCTTTCTTT. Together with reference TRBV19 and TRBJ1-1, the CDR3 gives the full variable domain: DGGITQSPKYLFRKEGQNVTLSCEQNLNHDAMYWYRQDPGQGLRLIYYSQIVNDFQKGDIAEGYSVSREKKESFPLTVTSAQKNPTAFYLCASSIRGFNTEAFFGQGTRLTVV.

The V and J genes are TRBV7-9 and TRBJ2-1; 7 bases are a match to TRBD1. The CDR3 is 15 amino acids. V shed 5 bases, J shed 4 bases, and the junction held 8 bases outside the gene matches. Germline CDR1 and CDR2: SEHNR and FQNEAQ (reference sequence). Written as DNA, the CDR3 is TGTGCCAGCAGCCTCGACAGGGTACCTTACAATGAGCAGTTCTTC. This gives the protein CASSLDRVPYNEQFF.

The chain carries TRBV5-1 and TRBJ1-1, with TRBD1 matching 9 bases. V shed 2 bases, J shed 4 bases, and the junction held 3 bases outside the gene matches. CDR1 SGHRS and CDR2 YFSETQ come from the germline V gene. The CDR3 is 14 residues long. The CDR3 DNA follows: TGCGCCAGCAGCTTCAAGACAGGGGGCACTGAAGCTTTCTTT. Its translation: CASSFKTGGTEAFF. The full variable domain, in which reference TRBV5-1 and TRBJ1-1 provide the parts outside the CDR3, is KAGVTQTPRYLIKTRGQQVTLSCSPISGHRSVSWYQQTPGQGLQFLFEYFSETQRNKGNFPGRFSGRQFSNSRSEMNVSTLELGDSALYLCASSFKTGGTEAFFGQGTRLTVV.

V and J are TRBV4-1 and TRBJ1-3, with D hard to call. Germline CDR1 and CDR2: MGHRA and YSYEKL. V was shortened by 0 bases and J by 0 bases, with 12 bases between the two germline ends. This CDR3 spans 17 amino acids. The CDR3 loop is CASSQDPPSYSGNTIYF. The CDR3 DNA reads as TGCGCCAGCAGCCAAGATCCACCGAGCTACTCTGGAAACACCATATATTTT.

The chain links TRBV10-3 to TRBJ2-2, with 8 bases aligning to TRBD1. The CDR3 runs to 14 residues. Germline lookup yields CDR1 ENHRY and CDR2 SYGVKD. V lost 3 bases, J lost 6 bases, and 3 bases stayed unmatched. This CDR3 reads CAISDTGGAGELFF. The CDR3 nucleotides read TGTGCCATCAGTGATACAGGGGGAGCCGGGGAGCTGTTTTTT.

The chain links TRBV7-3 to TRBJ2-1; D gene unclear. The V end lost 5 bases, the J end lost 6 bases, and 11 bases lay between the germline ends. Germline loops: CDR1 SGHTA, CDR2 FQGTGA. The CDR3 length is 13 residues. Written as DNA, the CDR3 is TGTGCCAGCAGCGCATCATTGTTCAATGAGCAGTTCTTC. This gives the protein CASSASLFNEQFF.

For the CDR3, the DNA is TGCGCCAGCAGCCAAGAACCAGGTCCTCCCTACGAGCAGTACTTC. Translation gives CASSQEPGPPYEQYF. The chain carries TRBV4-1 and TRBJ2-7, with D hard to call. The CDR3 runs 15 residues. CDR1 is MGHRA, CDR2 YSYEKL, per germline. V was clipped by 0 bases and J by 2 bases, with 11 bases between them.

The CDR3 sequence is CASSSPLVVSYNEQFF. CDR3 nucleotides: TGTGCCAGCAGTTCCCCCCTGGTTGTGTCCTACAATGAGCAGTTCTTC. J is TRBJ2-1 and V is TRBV6-5, with D hard to call. CDR3 length: 16 amino acids. Germline CDR1 is MNHEY and CDR2 is SVGAGI. V was cut by 4 bases and J by 1 base, with 14 bases left in between.

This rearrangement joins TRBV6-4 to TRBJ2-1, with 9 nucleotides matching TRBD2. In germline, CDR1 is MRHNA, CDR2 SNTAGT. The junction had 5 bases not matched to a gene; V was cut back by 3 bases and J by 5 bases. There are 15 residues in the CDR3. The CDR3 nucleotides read TGTGCCAGCAGTGAAGCGTCTAGCGGGAACAATGAGCAGTTCTTC. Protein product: CASSEASSGNNEQFF.